These 21 T cell receptor beta chains originate from one sample sequenced in a study of T cells in Graves' hyperthyroidism and ophthalmopathy. RNA transcripts yielded amplified TCR beta CDR3 regions. RT-PCR in the first round (using the HTBI primer set) targeted the TCR CDR3. TCRdb recomputed calls from the multiplex PCR reads with MiXCR, one row per CDR3 protein. The table includes roughly 750,000 distinct CDR3 sequences, roughly 15% detected once. Specimen: blood. The receptors originated from a man younger than 35 with Graves' hyperthyroidism.

The chain combines TRBV5-4 with TRBJ2-1; tentatively, D is TRBD2 (6 bases). The CDR3 sequence is 15 residues long. Germline loops: CDR1 SGHNT, CDR2 YYREEE (reference sequence). V lost 5 bases and J 1 base, leaving 13 bases between the germline ends. As DNA, the CDR3 is TGTGCCAGCAGACCGAGGCGGGATTCCTACAATGAGCAGTTCTTC. It specifies CASRPRRDSYNEQFF.

This clonotype was recorded at least ten times. The J gene is TRBJ2-7, the V gene TRBV20-1, with 9 bases fitting TRBD2. CDR3 length: 13 residues. Germline V gene sequence: CDR1 DFQATT, CDR2 SNEGSKA (reference sequence). V trimming: 2 bases; J trimming: 9 bases; junction bases outside the gene matches: 8. CDR3 in amino acids: CSARIAGEGGQYF. CDR3 nucleotides: TGCAGTGCTAGAATAGCGGGAGAGGGGGGGCAGTACTTC.

This clonotype was seen many times. This rearrangement joins TRBV5-1 to TRBJ2-1; 8 nucleotides line up with TRBD2. V shed 2 bases, J shed 9 bases, and the junction held 13 bases outside the gene matches. This CDR3 is 16 amino acids long. CDR1 and CDR2 from the germline V gene are SGHRS and YFSETQ. The CDR3 region has the DNA TGCGCCAGCAGCTTACCCAGCGGGGGACAATACGGTGAGCAGTTCTTC. This encodes CASSLPSGGQYGEQFF. The full variable domain, in which reference TRBV5-1 and TRBJ2-1 provide the parts outside the CDR3, is KAGVTQTPRYLIKTRGQQVTLSCSPISGHRSVSWYQQTPGQGLQFLFEYFSETQRNKGNFPGRFSGRQFSNSRSEMNVSTLELGDSALYLCASSLPSGGQYGEQFFGPGTRLTVL.

Regarding this clonotype: The junction departs from the called germline gene at one end, perhaps through a read error. This chain connects TRBV28 to TRBJ2-2; unclear D gene. The CDR3 runs 15 residues. Germline-derived CDR1 and CDR2 are MDHEN and SYDVKM. The CDR3 bases are TGTGCCAGCAGTTTAACCTTTCTAGATTCCGGAGAGCTGTTTTTT. Translating gives CASSLTFLDSGELFF.

This clonotype was observed many times. V and J are TRBV27 and TRBJ2-1, with 10 nucleotides matching TRBD2. CDR1 and CDR2 from the germline V gene are MNHEY and SMNVEV (reference sequence). The CDR3 is made up of 15 amino acids. V was clipped by 7 bases and J by 7 bases; unmatched bases: 10. CDR3 loop: CASTWGGLALNEQFF. CDR3 DNA: TGTGCCAGCACCTGGGGGGGACTAGCGTTGAATGAGCAGTTCTTC.

The V call is TRBV19, the J call TRBJ2-1; TRBD2 is a possible D gene (6 bases). V was clipped by 10 bases and J by 5 bases, with 18 bases between them. CDR3 length equals 14 residues. Germline CDR1 LNHDA, CDR2 SQIVND (reference sequence). The CDR3 region has the DNA TGTGCCACCTTCTCTCCGGGGGACCACAATGAGCAGTTCTTC. Protein product: CATFSPGDHNEQFF.

This clonotype was seen a handful of times. The chain combines TRBV30 with TRBJ2-3; possibly TRBD1 for D (6 bases). Trimming cost V 2 bases and J 2 bases, with 8 bases left between them. The germline V gene encodes CDR1 GTSNPN and CDR2 SVGIG (reference sequence). The CDR3 has 13 residues. CDR3 protein: CAWSRGTTDTQYF. DNA of the CDR3: TGTGCCTGGAGTAGGGGGACCACAGATACGCAGTATTTT.

The V and J genes are TRBV9 and TRBJ1-2, with TRBD1 matching 7 bases. The J segment lost 6 bases and the V segment lost 0 bases, leaving 17 bases of the junction unmatched. This CDR3 is 18 amino acids long. From germline, CDR1 is SGDLS and CDR2 YYNGEE. CDR3 sequence reads: CASSVGRDDRAKTHGYTF. In DNA, the CDR3 is TGTGCCAGCAGCGTAGGGAGGGATGACAGGGCAAAAACCCATGGCTACACCTTC.

In DNA form, the CDR3 reads TGTGCCATCAGTGTAGAGGGAAACCTTTCTGAAGCTTTCTTT. Its protein product is CAISVEGNLSEAFF. The chain recombines TRBV10-3 with TRBJ1-1; D is ambiguous. The V end was cut by 4 bases, the J end by 6 bases, with 15 bases between. Germline CDR1 is ENHRY and CDR2 is SYGVKD. The CDR3 loop spans 14 amino acids.

This clonotype was counted ten times or more. V is TRBV6-2 or TRBV6-3 and J is TRBJ2-7; unclear D gene. Germline-derived CDR1 and CDR2 are MNHEY and SVGEGT. V lost 2 bases, J lost 5 bases, and 13 bases lay in between. The CDR3 runs to 14 residues. The CDR3 sequence: CASSYGLSSHEQYF. CDR3 bases: TGTGCCAGCAGTTACGGGCTGTCCAGCCACGAGCAGTACTTC.

This sequence joins TRBV11-3 and TRBJ2-1; TRBD2 aligns across 10 bases. J was trimmed by 7 bases and V by 0 bases; bases with no gene match: 15. Germline-derived CDR1 and CDR2 are SGHNT and YENEEA. There are 19 residues in the CDR3. CDR3 in DNA: TGTGCCAGCAGCTTAGAATCAAAGCGGGAGGGCCAAGAGCAGAATGAGCAGTTCTTC. This gives the protein CASSLESKREGQEQNEQFF.

V is TRBV15 and J is TRBJ2-1; D may match TRBD1 or TRBD2 (5 bases each). The V gene's germline CDR1 is LNHNV and CDR2 YYDKDF (reference sequence). Trimming cost V 5 bases and J 6 bases, with 17 bases left between them. The CDR3 runs to 15 residues. This chain's CDR3 is CATSGSRERGNEQFF. The CDR3 DNA reads TGTGCCACCAGCGGGAGCCGGGAAAGGGGCAATGAGCAGTTCTTC.

This clonotype was observed many times. The CDR3 sequence is CASAQITAGELFF. CDR3 sequence (DNA): TGTGCATCCGCTCAGATAACCGCCGGGGAGCTGTTTTTT. The chain has TRBV12-3 or TRBV12-4 and TRBJ2-2; no clear D gene. The CDR3 is made up of 13 amino acids.

This clonotype has more than one count but fewer than ten. The J gene is TRBJ2-1, the V gene TRBV20-1; 8 bases match TRBD2. The length of the CDR3 is 14 residues. CDR1 DFQATT and CDR2 SNEGSKA come from the germline V gene (reference sequence). The CDR3 reads CSLPLGTSSNEQFF. The DNA for the CDR3 is TGCAGCCTGCCTCTAGGGACTAGTTCCAATGAGCAGTTCTTC.

In its sample, this clonotype was seen many times. V usage is TRBV28 and J usage is TRBJ2-3; a possible D gene is TRBD2 (6 bases). The CDR3 loop spans 14 amino acids. V was clipped by 4 bases and J by 5 bases, with 13 bases between them. CDR1 and CDR2 from the germline V gene are MDHEN and SYDVKM. The CDR3 reads CASSSLWGVDTQYF. As DNA, the CDR3 is TGTGCCAGCAGTTCCCTATGGGGGGTAGATACGCAGTATTTT. Supplemented by reference TRBV28 and TRBJ2-3, the full variable domain reads DVKVTQSSRYLVKRTGEKVFLECVQDMDHENMFWYRQDPGLGLRLIYFSYDVKMKEKGDIPEGYSVSREKKERFSLILESASTNQTSMYLCASSSLWGVDTQYFGPGTRLTVL.

In its sample, this clonotype was seen a few times. The chain couples TRBV18 to TRBJ1-1; maybe TRBD1 (5 bases). The V and J ends lost 3 bases and 5 bases respectively, with 16 bases between them. CDR1 is KGHSH and CDR2 is LQKENI in the germline V gene. The CDR3 extends over 15 amino acids. CDR3 amino acids: CASSPLNWGGTEAFF. The CDR3 DNA reads TGTGCCAGCTCACCCTTGAATTGGGGGGGGACTGAAGCTTTCTTT.

V gene TRBV29-1 combines with J gene TRBJ2-1; TRBD2 matches 7 bases. Germline CDR1 and CDR2: SQVTM and ANQGSEA. The V segment lost 4 bases and the J segment 4 bases; nucleotides outside the gene matches: 7. This CDR3 has 14 residues. The CDR3 sequence is CSVVGSGYYNEQFF. CDR3 nucleotides: TGCAGCGTTGTAGGTAGCGGGTATTACAATGAGCAGTTCTTC.

In its sample, this clonotype was seen many times. The V call is TRBV2, the J call TRBJ2-5; D not certain. The CDR3 runs to 15 residues. The V end lost 7 bases, the J end lost 2 bases, and 17 bases lay between the germline ends. In germline, CDR1 is SNHLY, CDR2 FYNNEI. The CDR3 DNA reads as TGTGCCAGCAAGGCAGGATACCCGTATCAAGAGACCCAGTACTTC. Its protein product is CASKAGYPYQETQYF.

Many counts were recorded for this clonotype. The rearrangement uses TRBV6-1 and TRBJ2-3; TRBD1 agrees at 9 bases. V was pared by 6 bases and J by 4 bases, with 5 bases of the junction left unmatched. Germline V gene sequence: CDR1 MNHNS, CDR2 SASEGT. The CDR3 covers 14 residues. The CDR3 spells CASRGQGGPDTQYF. DNA for the CDR3: TGTGCCAGCAGGGGACAGGGAGGACCAGATACGCAGTATTTT.

This clonotype was detected many times. This rearrangement joins TRBV12-3 or TRBV12-4 to TRBJ2-6; D remains ambiguous. The CDR3 loop spans 13 amino acids. V dropped 7 bases and J dropped 0 bases, with 4 bases sitting between them. The chain's CDR3 is CASTRSGANVLTF. For the CDR3, the DNA is TGTGCCAGCACCCGCTCTGGGGCCAACGTCCTGACTTTC.

V gene TRBV6-1 combines with J gene TRBJ2-3; a possible D gene is TRBD2 (6 bases). Trimming took 5 bases from V and 4 from J, leaving 19 bases between them. CDR3 length equals 16 residues. Looked up from germline, CDR1 is MNHNS and CDR2 is SASEGT. The CDR3 sequence is CASSRGGPLTADTQYF. The CDR3 DNA reads as TGTGCCAGCAGTAGAGGAGGGCCTCTTACGGCAGATACGCAGTATTTT.